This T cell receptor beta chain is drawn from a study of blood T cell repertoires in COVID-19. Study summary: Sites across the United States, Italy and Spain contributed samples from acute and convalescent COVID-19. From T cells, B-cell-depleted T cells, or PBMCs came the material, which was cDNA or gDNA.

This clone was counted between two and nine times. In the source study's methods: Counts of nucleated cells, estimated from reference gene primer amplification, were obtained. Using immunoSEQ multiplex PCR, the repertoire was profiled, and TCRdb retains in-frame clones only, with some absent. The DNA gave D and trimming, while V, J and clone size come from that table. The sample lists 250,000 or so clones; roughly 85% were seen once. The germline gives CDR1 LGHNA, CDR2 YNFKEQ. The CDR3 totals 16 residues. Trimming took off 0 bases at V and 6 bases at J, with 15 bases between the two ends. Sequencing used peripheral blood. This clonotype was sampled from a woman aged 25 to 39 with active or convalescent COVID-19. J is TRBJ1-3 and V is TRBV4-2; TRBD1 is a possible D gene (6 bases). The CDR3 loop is CASSQDYRAGVNTIYF. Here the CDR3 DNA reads TGTGCCAGCAGCCAAGATTACAGGGCAGGTGTAAACACCATATATTTT.